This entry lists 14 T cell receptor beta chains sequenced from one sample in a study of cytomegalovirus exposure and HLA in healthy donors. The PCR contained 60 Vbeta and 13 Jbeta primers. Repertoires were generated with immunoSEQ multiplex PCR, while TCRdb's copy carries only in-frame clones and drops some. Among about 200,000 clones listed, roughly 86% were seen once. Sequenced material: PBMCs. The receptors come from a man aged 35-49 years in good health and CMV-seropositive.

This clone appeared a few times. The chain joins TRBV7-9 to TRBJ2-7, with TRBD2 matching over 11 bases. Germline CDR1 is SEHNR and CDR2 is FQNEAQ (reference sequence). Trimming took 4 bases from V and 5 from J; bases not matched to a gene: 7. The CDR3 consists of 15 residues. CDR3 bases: TGTGCCAGCAGCTCCTTTAGCGGGAGGGTTCACGAGCAGTACTTC. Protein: CASSSFSGRVHEQYF.

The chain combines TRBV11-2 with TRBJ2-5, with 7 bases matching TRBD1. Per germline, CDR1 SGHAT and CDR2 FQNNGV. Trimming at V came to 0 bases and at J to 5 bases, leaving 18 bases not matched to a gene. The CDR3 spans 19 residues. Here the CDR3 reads CASSLDGTDASPPSETQYF. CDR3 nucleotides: TGTGCCAGCAGCTTAGACGGGACAGACGCATCCCCCCCTTCGGAGACCCAGTACTTC.

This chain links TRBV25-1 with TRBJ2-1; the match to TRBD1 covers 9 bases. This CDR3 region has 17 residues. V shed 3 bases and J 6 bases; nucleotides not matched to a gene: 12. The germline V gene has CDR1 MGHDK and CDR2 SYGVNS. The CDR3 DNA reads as TGTGCCAGCAGTGACAAAGCCGGGACAGGGAAGGGCAATGAGCAGTTCTTC. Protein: CASSDKAGTGKGNEQFF.

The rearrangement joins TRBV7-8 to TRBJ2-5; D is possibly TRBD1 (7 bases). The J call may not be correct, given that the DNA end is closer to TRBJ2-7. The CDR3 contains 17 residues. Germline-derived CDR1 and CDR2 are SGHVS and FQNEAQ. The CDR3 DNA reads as TGTGCCAGCAGCTCCGGCGGCAGGAGGGGGCTGGTCTACGAGCAGTACTTC. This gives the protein CASSSGGRRGLVYEQYF.

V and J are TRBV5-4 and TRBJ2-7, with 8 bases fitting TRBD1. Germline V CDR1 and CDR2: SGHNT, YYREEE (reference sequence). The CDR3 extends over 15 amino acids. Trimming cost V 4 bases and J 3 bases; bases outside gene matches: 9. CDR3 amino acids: CASSQKDRVNYEQYF. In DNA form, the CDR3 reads TGTGCCAGCAGCCAAAAGGACAGGGTAAACTACGAGCAGTACTTC.

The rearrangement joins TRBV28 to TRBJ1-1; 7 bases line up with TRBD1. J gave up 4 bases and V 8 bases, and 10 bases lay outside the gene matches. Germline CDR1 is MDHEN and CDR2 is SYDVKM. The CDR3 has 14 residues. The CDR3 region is CASRQGVVITEAFF. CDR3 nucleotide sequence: TGTGCCAGCCGTCAGGGGGTAGTTATCACTGAAGCTTTCTTT.

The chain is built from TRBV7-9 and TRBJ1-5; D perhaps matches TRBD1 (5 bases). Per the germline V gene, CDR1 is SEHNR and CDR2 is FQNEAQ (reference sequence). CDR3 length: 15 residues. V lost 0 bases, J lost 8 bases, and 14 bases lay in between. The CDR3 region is CASSLAGTFREPQHF. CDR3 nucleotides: TGTGCCAGCAGCTTAGCAGGAACATTCAGGGAGCCCCAGCATTTT.

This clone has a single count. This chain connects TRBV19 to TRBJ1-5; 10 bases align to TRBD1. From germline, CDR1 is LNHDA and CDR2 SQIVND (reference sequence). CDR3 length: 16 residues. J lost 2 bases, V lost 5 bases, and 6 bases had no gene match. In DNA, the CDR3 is TGTGCCAGTAGTCCCGACAGGGGGCTGGGCAATCAGCCCCAGCATTTT. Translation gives CASSPDRGLGNQPQHF.

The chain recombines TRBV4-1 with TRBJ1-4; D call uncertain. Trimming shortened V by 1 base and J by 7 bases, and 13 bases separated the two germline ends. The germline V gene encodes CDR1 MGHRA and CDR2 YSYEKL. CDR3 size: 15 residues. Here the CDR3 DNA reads TGCGCCAGCAGCCAAGGTGTAGCATCTGGTGAAAAACTGTTTTTT. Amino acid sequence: CASSQGVASGEKLFF.

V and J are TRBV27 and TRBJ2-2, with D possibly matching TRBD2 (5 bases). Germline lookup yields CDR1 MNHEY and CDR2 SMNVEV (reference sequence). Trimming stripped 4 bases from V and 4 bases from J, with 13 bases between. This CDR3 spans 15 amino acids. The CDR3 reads CASSSLTNPTGELFF. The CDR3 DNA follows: TGTGCCAGCAGTTCGCTGACTAACCCCACCGGGGAGCTGTTTTTT.

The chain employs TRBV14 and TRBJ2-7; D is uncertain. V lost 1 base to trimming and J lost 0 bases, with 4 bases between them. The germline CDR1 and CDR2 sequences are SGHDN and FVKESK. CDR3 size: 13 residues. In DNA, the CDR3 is TGTGCCAGCAGCCAAGTTCGCTCCTACGAGCAGTACTTC. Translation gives CASSQVRSYEQYF.

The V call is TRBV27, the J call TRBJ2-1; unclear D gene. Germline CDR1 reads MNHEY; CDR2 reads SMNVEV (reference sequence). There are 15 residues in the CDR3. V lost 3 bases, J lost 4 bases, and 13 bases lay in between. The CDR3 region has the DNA TGTGCCAGCAGTTTTGGCCGTAGCCTGTACAATGAGCAGTTCTTC. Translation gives CASSFGRSLYNEQFF.

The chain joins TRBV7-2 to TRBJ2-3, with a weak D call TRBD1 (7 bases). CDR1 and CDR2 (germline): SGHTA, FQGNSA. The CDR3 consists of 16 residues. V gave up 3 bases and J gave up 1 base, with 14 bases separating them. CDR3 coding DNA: TGTGCCAGCAGCTTCGTAGGGGGCGGGGGCACAGATACGCAGTATTTT. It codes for CASSFVGGGGTDTQYF.

The CDR3 protein is CATKGAGGNTIYF. In DNA form, the CDR3 reads TGTGCCACCAAGGGGGCGGGAGGAAACACCATATATTTT. The chain carries TRBV10-3 and TRBJ1-3; 7 bases line up with TRBD1. The CDR3 is made up of 13 amino acids. Looked up from germline, CDR1 is ENHRY and CDR2 is SYGVKD. V lost 10 bases and J lost 4; bases outside the gene matches: 7.